This TCR beta chain was sequenced for a study of shared T cell receptors in the human thymus. This clone was seen a single time. Profiling relied on immunoSEQ multiplex PCR, and the TCRdb table lists in-frame clones only, not all of them. The sample comprises 500,000 to 550,000 clones, about four fifths of which are singletons, and less than 0.015% rests with the top ten. These sequences were also reported in another study, on human thymus T cells. Turning to that study: Corrective heart surgery yielded the resections from which the thymus tissue came.

Sequences were obtained from thymocytes. This clonotype was sampled from a boy under two years old with a congenital heart defect.

As DNA, the CDR3 is TGTGCCAGCAGTGAAGAAAGGAGCGGGATAAATTACGAGCAGTACTTC. Translation: CASSEERSGINYEQYF. The chain uses TRBV6-1 and TRBJ2-7, with 7 bases aligning to TRBD2. There are 16 residues in the CDR3. Looked up from germline, CDR1 is MNHNS and CDR2 is SASEGT. V was pared by 1 base and J by 4 bases, with 10 bases of the junction left unmatched.